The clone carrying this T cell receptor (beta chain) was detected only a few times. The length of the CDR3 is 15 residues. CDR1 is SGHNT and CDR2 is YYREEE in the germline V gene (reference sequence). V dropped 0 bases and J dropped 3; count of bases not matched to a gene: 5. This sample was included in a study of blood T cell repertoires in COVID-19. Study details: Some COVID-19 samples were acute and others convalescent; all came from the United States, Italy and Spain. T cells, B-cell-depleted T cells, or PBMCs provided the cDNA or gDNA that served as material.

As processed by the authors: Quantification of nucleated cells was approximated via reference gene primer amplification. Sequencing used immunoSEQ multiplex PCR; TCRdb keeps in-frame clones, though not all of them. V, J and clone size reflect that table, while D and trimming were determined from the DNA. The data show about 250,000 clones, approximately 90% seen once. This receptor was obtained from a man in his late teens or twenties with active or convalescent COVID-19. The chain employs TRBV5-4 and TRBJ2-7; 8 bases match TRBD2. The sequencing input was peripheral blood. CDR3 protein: CASSLVRGGGYEQYF. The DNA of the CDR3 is TGTGCCAGCAGCTTGGTACGGGGGGGCGGCTACGAGCAGTACTTC.